These 29 T cell receptor beta chains came from one sample sequenced in a study of cytomegalovirus exposure and HLA in healthy donors. Amplification used 60 Vbeta primers and 13 Jbeta primers. The protocol was immunoSEQ multiplex PCR, while the TCRdb copy is restricted to in-frame clones and leaves out a portion. The repertoire consists of around 110,000 clones, with roughly 73% occurring once and the leading ten covering 7.8%. The sequenced sample was PBMCs. The receptors come from a man aged 30 to 39 in good health and CMV-seronegative.

This clone was detected once. This chain joins TRBV7-3 and TRBJ2-7; D gene uncertain. This CDR3 spans 13 amino acids. Looked up from germline, CDR1 is SGHTA and CDR2 is FQGTGA. The V end lost 5 bases, the J end lost 7 bases, and 15 bases lay between the germline ends. The CDR3 loop reads CASSTISGREQYF. CDR3 in DNA: TGTGCCAGCAGCACGATCTCAGGTCGGGAGCAGTACTTC.

The chain joins TRBV5-1 to TRBJ2-2; TRBD1 agrees at 11 bases. CDR3 length equals 17 residues. CDR1 is SGHRS, CDR2 YFSETQ, per germline. J gave up 2 bases and V 7 bases, and 10 bases lay outside the gene matches. CDR3 in DNA: TGCGCCAGCCGAGATGGACAGGGGGCAAGAAACACCGGGGAGCTGTTTTTT. Amino acid sequence: CASRDGQGARNTGELFF.

V gene TRBV2 combines with J gene TRBJ2-7, with D possibly matching TRBD1 (5 bases). Germline CDR1 SNHLY, CDR2 FYNNEI. The CDR3 contains 15 residues. Trimming cost V 6 bases and J 2 bases, with 17 bases left between them. CDR3 region: CASSRPTEAPYEQYF. The CDR3 coding sequence is TGTGCCAGCAGCCGCCCGACAGAGGCTCCCTACGAGCAGTACTTC.

V usage is TRBV19 and J usage is TRBJ2-3, with 12 bases identical to TRBD2. Germline V gene sequence: CDR1 LNHDA, CDR2 SQIVND (reference sequence). Germline trimming cut 7 bases from V and 5 bases from J; bases unmatched to any gene: 7. The CDR3 is 15 amino acids. The CDR3 nucleotides read TGTGCCAGTAACCTAGCGGGAGGGCCGGGAGATACGCAGTATTTT. Its translation: CASNLAGGPGDTQYF.

The chain uses TRBV9 and TRBJ2-2; D is unresolved. Germline-derived CDR1 and CDR2 are SGDLS and YYNGEE. The CDR3 is made up of 14 amino acids. Deletions cut 0 bases from V and 7 bases from J, with 10 bases between. In nucleotides, the CDR3 is TGTGCCAGCAGCGTAGCCAACGGTCTCGGGGAGCTGTTTTTT. This encodes CASSVANGLGELFF. Full variable domain (outside the CDR3, taken from reference TRBV9 and TRBJ2-2): DSGVTQTPKHLITATGQRVTLRCSPRSGDLSVYWYQQSLDQGLQFLIQYYNGEERAKGNILERFSAQQFPDLHSELNLSSLELGDSALYFCASSVANGLGELFFGEGSRLTVL.

The V and J genes are TRBV5-1 and TRBJ2-3, with D hard to call. The CDR3 has 15 amino acids. Germline-derived CDR1 and CDR2 are SGHRS and YFSETQ. With 0 bases removed from V and 1 base from J, the gap between germline ends came to 9 bases. The CDR3 reads CASSLEVGGTDTQYF. Written as DNA, the CDR3 is TGCGCCAGCAGCTTGGAAGTGGGCGGCACAGATACGCAGTATTTT. Full variable domain (rest looked up from reference TRBV5-1 and TRBJ2-3): KAGVTQTPRYLIKTRGQQVTLSCSPISGHRSVSWYQQTPGQGLQFLFEYFSETQRNKGNFPGRFSGRQFSNSRSEMNVSTLELGDSALYLCASSLEVGGTDTQYFGPGTRLTVL.

This clone is a singleton in its sample. V gene TRBV27 combines with J gene TRBJ2-5; 7 nucleotides match TRBD1. Near its end, the DNA agrees better with TRBJ2-7, so the J call may be wrong. CDR1 MNHEY and CDR2 SMNVEV come from the germline V gene (reference sequence). CDR3 length: 15 amino acids. CDR3 DNA: TGTGCCAGCAGTTTATCGCGGACAGGCTCCTACGAGCAGTACTTC. This gives the protein CASSLSRTGSYEQYF.

This clone has a handful of counts. The chain joins TRBV7-8 to TRBJ2-7; 14 nucleotides line up with TRBD2. From germline, CDR1 is SGHVS and CDR2 FQNEAQ. The V and J ends lost 3 bases and 4 bases, in that order; junction bases with no gene match: 11. The CDR3 consists of 18 residues. For the CDR3, the DNA is TGTGCCAGCAGCTTGCCCCCCGGGGGACTAGCGGGAGTGTACGAGCAGTACTTC. Translating it yields CASSLPPGGLAGVYEQYF.

The chain joins TRBV19 to TRBJ1-1, with D unclear. The germline V gene encodes CDR1 LNHDA and CDR2 SQIVND (reference sequence). This CDR3 comprises 13 residues. The V and J ends lost 3 bases and 3 bases respectively, with 8 bases between them. The CDR3: CASSIFPDTEAFF. The CDR3 nucleotides are TGTGCCAGTAGTATCTTCCCCGACACTGAAGCTTTCTTT.

The rearrangement joins TRBV28 to TRBJ2-7; tentative D call: TRBD2 (5 bases). The V gene's germline CDR1 is MDHEN and CDR2 SYDVKM. The V and J ends lost 6 bases and 0 bases respectively, with 9 bases between them. CDR3 size: 13 residues. The CDR3 spells CASRPGFSYEQYF. Written as DNA, the CDR3 is TGTGCCAGCAGGCCGGGATTCTCCTACGAGCAGTACTTC.

The chain has TRBV5-1 and TRBJ1-1, with 9 nucleotides matching TRBD1. J was trimmed by 1 base and V by 4 bases; bases with no gene match: 8. The CDR3 extends over 16 amino acids. Germline CDR1 reads SGHRS; CDR2 reads YFSETQ. CDR3: CASSPPGTGSNTEAFF. CDR3 DNA sequence: TGCGCCAGCAGCCCCCCCGGGACAGGGTCGAACACTGAAGCTTTCTTT.

The chain employs TRBV30 and TRBJ2-7; 9 nucleotides align to TRBD1. The CDR3 has 14 amino acids. V lost 4 bases and J lost 3; bases outside the gene matches: 7. Germline lookup yields CDR1 GTSNPN and CDR2 SVGIG (reference sequence). CDR3 in amino acids: CAWTAGTGNYEQYF. As DNA, the CDR3 is TGTGCCTGGACTGCGGGGACAGGGAACTACGAGCAGTACTTC.

The chain couples TRBV5-4 to TRBJ2-1; 10 bases fit TRBD2. CDR3 length: 17 amino acids. The V gene's germline CDR1 is SGHNT and CDR2 YYREEE (reference sequence). V dropped 3 bases and J dropped 0; count of bases not matched to a gene: 6. The CDR3 region is CASSSPTSGRSYNEQFF. The CDR3 DNA follows: TGTGCCAGCAGCTCACCGACTAGCGGGCGCTCCTACAATGAGCAGTTCTTC. Looking up the rest from reference TRBV5-4 and TRBJ2-1 gives the full variable domain: ETGVTQSPTHLIKTRGQQVTLRCSSQSGHNTVSWYQQALGQGPQFIFQYYREEENGRGNFPPRFSGLQFPNYSSELNVNALELDDSALYLCASSSPTSGRSYNEQFFGPGTRLTVL.

The J gene is TRBJ2-1, the V gene TRBV2, with 7 bases that match TRBD2. V lost 7 bases to trimming and J lost 8 bases; unmatched junction nucleotides: 5. This CDR3 spans 12 amino acids. The germline V gene has CDR1 SNHLY and CDR2 FYNNEI. The CDR3 sequence is CASNGLEDEQFF. DNA of the CDR3: TGTGCCAGCAATGGACTAGAGGATGAGCAGTTCTTC.

The gene calls are TRBV28 and TRBJ1-5; a possible D gene is TRBD1 (6 bases). The CDR3 spans 16 residues. The ends were cut back, 1 base at V and 0 bases at J, with 10 bases in the middle. The germline CDR1 and CDR2 sequences are MDHEN and SYDVKM. The CDR3 is CASSLYRVNSNQPQHF. The DNA of the CDR3 is TGTGCCAGCAGTTTATACAGGGTCAATAGCAATCAGCCCCAGCATTTT.

This chain uses TRBV30 with TRBJ1-2, with 10 bases matching TRBD1. This CDR3 comprises 14 residues. With 5 bases clipped from V and 2 bases from J, the junction kept 5 bases outside the gene matches. Germline CDR1 reads GTSNPN; CDR2 reads SVGIG (reference sequence). The CDR3 nucleotides are TGTGCCTGGGGGACAGGGGAGCAGAACTATGGCTACACCTTC. Translation gives CAWGTGEQNYGYTF.

The V call is TRBV30, the J call TRBJ2-7, with 7 bases lining up with TRBD1. V shed 2 bases, J shed 5 bases, and the junction held 9 bases outside the gene matches. This CDR3 comprises 14 residues. From germline, CDR1 is GTSNPN and CDR2 SVGIG (reference sequence). The CDR3 reads CAWSWTGSLDEQYF. The CDR3 coding sequence is TGTGCCTGGAGTTGGACAGGTTCTCTCGACGAGCAGTACTTC.

The chain joins TRBV5-1 to TRBJ2-4; a weak D match, TRBD1 (7 bases). The CDR3 consists of 14 residues. Germline V gives CDR1 SGHRS, CDR2 YFSETQ. V lost 7 bases and J lost 9, with 20 bases in between. The CDR3 spells CASQVVQGGGIQYF. As DNA, the CDR3 is TGCGCCAGCCAGGTGGTTCAGGGGGGTGGCATTCAGTACTTC.

The chain employs TRBV9 and TRBJ2-1, with D possibly matching TRBD1 (5 bases). V was pared by 0 bases and J by 6 bases, with 19 bases between. This CDR3 region has 17 residues. Germline CDR1 and CDR2: SGDLS and YYNGEE. The CDR3 bases are TGTGCCAGCAGCGTAGGTGCTGGGCAGGGTGTAGGCAATGAGCAGTTCTTC. This sequence encodes CASSVGAGQGVGNEQFF.

V and J are TRBV7-2 and TRBJ2-1, with 11 bases fitting TRBD2. Germline V lookup: CDR1 SGHTA, CDR2 FQGNSA. The J segment lost 5 bases and the V segment lost 5 bases, leaving 5 bases of the junction unmatched. The CDR3 covers 15 residues. The CDR3 sequence: CASSMTSGTDNEQFF. For the CDR3, the DNA is TGTGCCAGCAGCATGACTAGCGGGACTGACAATGAGCAGTTCTTC.

This clone was seen a few times. This chain joins TRBV27 and TRBJ2-1, with TRBD2 identical over 9 bases. Trimming removed 5 bases from V and 5 bases from J; junction bases left unmatched: 4. CDR1 is MNHEY and CDR2 is SMNVEV in the germline V gene (reference sequence). The CDR3 sequence is 14 residues long. The CDR3 loop is CASSKSGRHNEQFF. CDR3 DNA: TGTGCCAGCAGTAAGAGCGGGAGGCACAATGAGCAGTTCTTC.

This clone was observed once. The chain recombines TRBV5-5 with TRBJ1-6; D might be TRBD1 (6 bases). Germline V gives CDR1 SGHKS, CDR2 YYEKEE (reference sequence). V lost 4 bases and J 10 bases, leaving 18 bases between the germline ends. This CDR3 has 15 residues. The CDR3 DNA reads TGTGCCAGCAGCGCCCTGGACAGTCCAGCATCACCCCTCCACTTT. This gives the protein CASSALDSPASPLHF.

The V call is TRBV6-1, the J call TRBJ1-2, with a tentative D call TRBD1 (5 bases). With 0 bases removed from V and 3 bases from J, the gap between germline ends came to 14 bases. The germline CDR1 and CDR2 sequences are MNHNS and SASEGT. The CDR3 loop spans 16 amino acids. This CDR3 reads CASSEALTGADYGYTF. CDR3 in DNA: TGTGCCAGCAGTGAAGCGCTCACAGGTGCGGACTATGGCTACACCTTC.

About this clone: A read error may account for a junction end that differs from germline. V gene TRBV7-9 combines with J gene TRBJ1-6; maybe TRBD1 (6 bases). The germline V gene encodes CDR1 SEHNR and CDR2 FQNEAQ (reference sequence). The CDR3 has 14 residues. As DNA, the CDR3 is TGTTCCAGCAGCTTTGCACAGGGCCATTCACCCCTCCACTTT. Protein: CSSSFAQGHSPLHF. The entire variable domain, with the rest obtained from reference TRBV7-9 and TRBJ1-6, is as follows: DTGVSQNPRHKITKRGQNVTFRCDPISEHNRLYWYRQTLGQGPEFLTYFQNEAQLEKSRLLSDRFSAERPKGSFSTLEIQRTEQGDSAMYLCSSSFAQGHSPLHFGNGTRLTVT.

V and J are TRBV14 and TRBJ1-1; 8 bases map to TRBD1. Per the germline V gene, CDR1 is SGHDN and CDR2 is FVKESK. V lost 4 bases and J lost 1; bases outside the gene matches: 2. The CDR3 has 14 amino acids. The CDR3 sequence: CASSPGGGNTEAFF. In DNA form, the CDR3 reads TGTGCCAGCAGCCCAGGGGGCGGGAACACTGAAGCTTTCTTT.

The chain couples TRBV29-1 to TRBJ1-1; a weak D match, TRBD1 (5 bases). CDR3 size: 11 residues. The V gene lost 3 bases and the J gene lost 7 bases, with 9 bases spanning the gap. Per the germline V gene, CDR1 is SQVTM and CDR2 is ANQGSEA. CDR3: CSVEQGNEAFF. CDR3 sequence (DNA): TGCAGCGTTGAGCAGGGAAATGAAGCTTTCTTT.

The chain uses TRBV19 and TRBJ2-7, with a weak D call TRBD1 (5 bases). The CDR3 has 14 amino acids. Deletions cut 7 bases from V and 3 bases from J, with 16 bases between. Germline V gene lookup returns CDR1 LNHDA and CDR2 SQIVND (reference sequence). DNA for the CDR3: TGTGCCAGTACCGGAAGGGGCTCCTTCTACGAGCAGTACTTC. Residues: CASTGRGSFYEQYF.

The chain links TRBV11-2 to TRBJ2-2; 8 nucleotides line up with TRBD2. The germline gives CDR1 SGHAT, CDR2 FQNNGV. CDR3 length equals 17 residues. Trimming at V came to 10 bases and at J to 2 bases, leaving 15 bases not matched to a gene. The CDR3 loop is CATRTLGGRRNTGELFF. DNA for the CDR3: TGTGCCACCCGCACCCTTGGCGGGAGGCGCAACACCGGGGAGCTGTTTTTT. The full variable domain, completed using reference TRBV11-2 and TRBJ2-2, is EAGVAQSPRYKIIEKRQSVAFWCNPISGHATLYWYQQILGQGPKLLIQFQNNGVVDDSQLPKDRFSAERLKGVDSTLKIQPAKLEDSAVYLCATRTLGGRRNTGELFFGEGSRLTVL.

The chain employs TRBV27 and TRBJ2-5; 10 bases map to TRBD2. The CDR3 sequence is 18 residues long. Germline CDR1 and CDR2: MNHEY and SMNVEV (reference sequence). Unmatched junction bases numbered 14, after V lost 6 bases and J lost 1 base. The CDR3 bases are TGTGCCAGCAGCCCGGTTAGCTACAGCGGGAGGGTCCAAGAGACCCAGTACTTC. The encoded protein is CASSPVSYSGRVQETQYF.